The T cell receptor beta chain described here comes from a study of blood T cell repertoires in COVID-19. The overall study: Sources were T cells, B-cell-depleted T cells, or PBMCs; the material itself was cDNA or gDNA.

V trimming: 5 bases; J trimming: 0 bases; junction bases outside the gene matches: 8. Germline values: CDR1 SQVTM, CDR2 ANQGSEA. CDR3 length equals 15 residues. Assay used: immunoSEQ multiplex PCR; TCRdb lists only in-frame clones, some missing. The table lists 100,000 to 150,000 clones, around 80% of them singletons. The chain employs TRBV29-1 and TRBJ1-1; 8 bases line up with TRBD1. The receptor was derived from a man in his forties with active or convalescent COVID-19. Sequenced input: peripheral blood. CDR3 residues: CSVPTGGTMNTEAFF. The CDR3 DNA is TGCAGCGTTCCCACAGGGGGGACGATGAACACTGAAGCTTTCTTT. Variable domain in full (rest from reference TRBV29-1 and TRBJ1-1): SAVISQKPSRDICQRGTSLTIQCQVDSQVTMMFWYRQQPGQSLTLIATANQGSEATYESGFVIDKFPISRPNLTFSTLTVSNMSPEDSSIYLCSVPTGGTMNTEAFFGQGTRLTVV.